The entry below describes one TCR beta chain. Its target is unknown. Produced via immunoSEQ multiplex PCR; TCRdb's table is partial and in-frame only. The table records roughly 90,000 clones, 80% to 95% of them present only once. This CDR3 comprises 14 residues. CDR1 and CDR2 from the germline V gene are SGHDT and YYEEEE. Losses at the gene ends were 4 bases for V and 2 bases for J; bases not matched to a gene: 6. The data originate from a study of graft-versus-host responses after intestinal transplantation. Study-wide background: In this cohort, recipients had multivisceral, liver-intestinal, or isolated intestinal transplants. Anti-thymocyte globulin served as induction for all recipients, who then took tacrolimus and steroids for roughly 3 years. General observations from the study: GvH clones detected in recipient marrow included some appearing first in ileum or blood.

The sample consisted of unstimulated CD8+ T cells sorted from spleen or lymph node cells, taken before intestinal transplant. The clonotype comes from a human donor who received an intestinal transplant. The genes are TRBV5-6 and TRBJ2-7; 7 nucleotides line up with TRBD1. In DNA form, the CDR3 reads TGTGCCAGCAGCCCCGGGACAGCCACCTACGAGCAGTACTTC. Translation gives CASSPGTATYEQYF.